What follows is one TCR beta chain and its context. Its antigen specificity is not known. Base qualities were left out, and no much larger clone turns up one base away. CDR1 is given as LGHNA and CDR2 as YSLEER, both from the germline V gene. Trimming costs V 1 base and J 5 bases, and their ends lie 8 bases apart. The cysteine opens and the phenylalanine closes a CDR3 of 13 amino acids. Only CDR3 DNA remains: 39 bases, in frame from the first base. Healthy HIV-negative adults with no recently reported acute infections or vaccinations were included as donors. Every donor was a Caucasian adult living in Nashville, Tennessee, USA. Magnetic negative selection was used to enrich CD4+ T cells, after which naive cells were positively selected on CD45RA and the negative fraction became the memory subset. Blood was collected by leukapheresis, and PBMCs were isolated by Ficoll-Histopaque density gradient centrifugation and then cryopreserved in liquid nitrogen vapor phase. Analytical flow cytometry was used to check the purity and quantity of every magnetically sorted T cell population. From each sorted fraction, genomic DNA was isolated and quantified by UV absorbance on a Nanodrop 2000c.

The data originate from a study of shared clonotypes between healthy human individuals (dated by TCRdb to about 2020). Describing the broader study: Two women and a few men aged 18 to 49 years were included in the cohort. To increase sequencing depth and limit assay-specific biases, different laboratories used diverse techniques to prepare libraries and sequence TCR repertoires. Per donor, leukapheresis produced somewhere between about 0.94 and 9.5 billion PBMCs. For each donor, CD4 naive and CD4 memory were each run on three plates, CD8 naive on two plates, and CD8 memory on one plate. To estimate repertoire size and how much clonotypes are shared between individuals, the study performed deep sequencing of blood TCR repertoires from about five healthy adults.

Using the deep immunoSEQ assay, TCR CDR3 regions were amplified from genomic DNA by multiplex PCR. Extracted genomic DNA from each cell subset was distributed evenly across all wells of several immunoSEQ 96-well plates, and each plate was treated as a replicate. Each replicate PCR for sorted subsets received approximately 200 ng genomic DNA, equal to about 30,000 T cell genomes. Purified libraries were measured with a Qubit 3.0 fluorometer, size-checked on a Bioanalyzer 2100, and measured again with the KAPA Library Quantification kit. A separate single-read 150-cycle Illumina NextSeq 550 flow cell was used to sequence each immunoSEQ 96-well plate. Processing in the source paper ran as follows. Because the immunoSEQ output included only junctional sequences and no quality scores, the filtering could not be the same as the filtering used for full-length reads. To assign V/J genes and CDR3, sequences were annotated using PyIR, a Python wrapper for IgBLAST v1.9, with IMGT germline references. Reads with weak V/J assignments (E-value above 1e-6), missing CDR3, stop codons, out-of-frame junctions, or ambiguous translated residues were removed. V3J clonotypes were defined as sequences sharing an identical inferred V gene, J gene, and CDR3 amino acid sequence. To compute the percentage overlap between repertoires, the number of shared unique clonotypes was divided by the size of the smaller repertoire. Repertoire richness was assessed with RTK rarefaction, the Chao1 estimator, and Recon v2.1 estimates of unobserved clonotypes. Generation probabilities for all TCRbeta clonotypes obtained by the gDNA method from a handful of donors were computed using OLGA. This immuneACCESS table, as held by TCRdb, lists in-frame sequences with V and J called but not all clones. Of the missing ones, under half trace to an unresolved V gene in checked studies; the others have no known cause. V and J calls and clone size follow that table, whereas D and trimming were derived from the DNA. Present in this sample are 2 million to 2.5 million clones, approximately 94% of which were seen just once. The top ten hold about 0.13% of the sample.

Findings and caveats that apply to the study as a whole: Based on pairwise subsampling, the degree of clonotype sharing among donors was expected to be affected by sequencing depth. Sampling was limited to blood, and TCR repertoires in tissue likely differ from TCR repertoires in blood. Higher generation probabilities were observed for clonotypes shared by all four sorted-subset donors than for non-shared clonotypes. Naive subsets generally had larger estimated clonotype richness than memory subsets. Because the study included a small number of donors, the genetic and exposure-history diversity represented was limited. Across a few donors, approximately 4.6% of naive CD4, approximately 3.6% of naive CD8, approximately 2.5% of memory CD4, and about 0.4% of memory CD8 clonotypes were shared. Rarefaction of sorted-subset datasets indicated incomplete sequencing despite the large sequencing depth.

The sequencing sample was made of naive CD4+ T cells sorted from blood. The cell subset or site label, as the study defines it: CD45RA+ positively selected. The receptor's source is a man between 18 and 35 years old in good health. The chain links TRBV4-3 with TRBJ2-5; confidence is insufficient to name the D gene. The CDR3 has the sequence CASSQARRETQYF. DNA sequence: TGCGCCAGCAGCCAAGCGCGCAGGGAGACCCAGTACTTC.